This TCR beta chain was identified in a study of CD8+CD57+ T cells in acquired aplastic anemia. Study at large: Sorted CD4+ plus CD8+ cells gave DNA averaging 3.2 ug.

General study results and limits: Patients and controls turned out to have roughly 29 CD8+ CDR3 sequences in common.

Notes on this clonotype: Its target is unknown.

CDR1 is KGHDR, CDR2 SFDVKD, per germline. V shed 6 bases and J shed 2 bases, with 12 bases lying between them. This CDR3 spans 15 amino acids. It was genomic DNA that served as the template for profiling TCR beta VDJ and CDR3. TCRdb reanalysed the reads using MiXCR and keeps one entry per CDR3 protein. The top ten clones hold around 1.3% of a sample with over 250,000 distinct CDR3 sequences, approximately 60% of them seen once. It was patients with CD8+CD57+ cell expansion by flow cytometry who were chosen for sequencing. This sequence joins TRBV24-1 and TRBJ2-2; D possibly corresponds to TRBD2 (7 bases). The clonotype originates from a human donor with aplastic anemia. The sequencing sample was made of sorted CD4+, CD8+, or CD8+CD57+ T cells (not recorded which) from PBMCs. The CDR3 sequence is CATSLTGGNTGELFF. The CDR3 DNA sequence: TGTGCCACCAGTCTCACGGGGGGCAACACCGGGGAGCTGTTTTTT.